This passage covers 32 T cell receptor beta chains from one sample sequenced in a study of vaccination effects on CD4 cells after COVID-19. Expansion of antigen-specific CD4+ T cells with viral peptide pools was carried out by the ViraFEST assay before sequencing. The culture ran for roughly ten days before CD4+ T cells were isolated. This table comes from immunoSEQ multiplex PCR, and its TCRdb copy is limited to in-frame clones, with some not included. The profile covers 70,000 to 95,000 clones, with around 70% appearing a single time and roughly 1.7% taken by the ten largest. These receptors lack a known antigen. Sequencing was performed on CD4+ T cells from PBMCs cultured with HCoV-229E spike peptides, taken before COVID-19 vaccination. The source is a human donor who received a COVID-19 vaccine.

V usage is TRBV6-5 and J usage is TRBJ2-4; either TRBD1 or TRBD2 may supply D (5 bases each). With 10 bases removed from V and 7 bases from J, the gap between germline ends came to 20 bases. The CDR3 loop spans 14 amino acids. The germline CDR1 and CDR2 sequences are MNHEY and SVGAGI. As DNA, the CDR3 is TGTGCCACCCGGGACGTAGGCCAAAATAACATTCAGTACTTC. Translation gives CATRDVGQNNIQYF.

This clone has only a few counts. In DNA form, the CDR3 reads TGCGCCAGCAGGGCGGGGACATCGAGGCTCCTTCCTGGCGAGCAGTACGTC. Translated, it gives CASRAGTSRLLPGEQYV. The rearrangement uses TRBV10-1 and TRBJ2-7; tentatively, D is TRBD1 or TRBD2 (6 bases each). The CDR3 runs to 17 residues. Germline CDR1 WNHNN, CDR2 SYGVQD (reference sequence). V lost 6 bases, J lost 6 bases, and 27 bases lay in between.

Here the CDR3 reads CAWSGTQGSNSNQPQHF. The CDR3, as DNA: TGTGCCTGGAGCGGGACTCAGGGATCTAATAGCAATCAGCCCCAGCATTTT. V usage is TRBV30 and J usage is TRBJ1-5; D may be TRBD1 (5 bases). The germline CDR1 and CDR2 sequences are GTSNPN and SVGIG (reference sequence). The CDR3 has 17 amino acids. Trimming cost V 3 bases and J 0 bases, with 18 bases left between them.

V usage is TRBV24-1 and J usage is TRBJ2-1; a possible D gene is TRBD2 (6 bases). This CDR3 is built from 12 residues. V was shortened by 4 bases and J by 8 bases, with 8 bases between the two germline ends. Per germline, CDR1 KGHDR and CDR2 SFDVKD. CDR3 sequence: CATSEEGYEQFF. In nucleotides, the CDR3 is TGTGCCACCAGTGAGGAGGGGTATGAGCAGTTCTTC.

The rearrangement links TRBV6-5 to TRBJ2-1; TRBD1 is a possible D gene (6 bases). Trimming took off 5 bases at V and 3 bases at J, with 8 bases between the two ends. Germline-derived CDR1 and CDR2 are MNHEY and SVGAGI. This CDR3 contains 13 residues. The CDR3 coding sequence is TGTGCCAGCAGTAGACAGGTCTACAATGAGCAGTTCTTC. Translated, it gives CASSRQVYNEQFF.

The CDR3 nucleotides are TGTGCCAGCAGCCAAGACGGAGGGGGCAATCAGCCCCAGCATTTT. It translates to CASSQDGGGNQPQHF. The chain recombines TRBV3-1 (or the pseudogene TRBV3-2) with TRBJ1-5; D is perhaps TRBD1 (5 bases). Germline V gives CDR1 LGHDT, CDR2 YNNKEL (reference sequence). Trimming left V 0 bases short and J 2 bases short, with 8 bases between. There are 15 residues in the CDR3.

The chain is built from TRBV19 and TRBJ2-5; D is perhaps TRBD1 (6 bases). The CDR3 runs 14 residues. Trimming cost V 6 bases and J 5 bases, with 16 bases left between them. The germline gives CDR1 LNHDA, CDR2 SQIVND (reference sequence). CDR3 protein: CASSKRTGWETQYF. In DNA, the CDR3 is TGTGCCAGTAGCAAACGAACAGGGTGGGAGACCCAGTACTTC.

This clone was recorded once. This chain links TRBV3-1 (or the pseudogene TRBV3-2) with TRBJ2-1; TRBD2 matches 9 bases. Trimming removed 7 bases from V and 5 bases from J; junction bases left unmatched: 12. Germline loops: CDR1 LGHDT, CDR2 YNNKEL (reference sequence). The CDR3 has 16 residues. The CDR3 region has the DNA TGTGCCAGCACCCCATGGGGCGGGGGGGCCCACAATGAGCAGTTCTTC. Translated, it gives CASTPWGGGAHNEQFF.

The CDR3 coding sequence is TGTGCCAGCAGCCATGGGGGAGAGGGGTATGGCTACACCTTC. Amino acid sequence: CASSHGGEGYGYTF. The chain joins TRBV3-1 (or the pseudogene TRBV3-2) to TRBJ1-2; maybe TRBD1 (5 bases). With 3 bases removed from V and 5 bases from J, the gap between germline ends came to 13 bases. CDR3 size: 14 residues. Germline V gives CDR1 LGHDT, CDR2 YNNKEL (reference sequence).

The chain recombines TRBV6-4 with TRBJ1-6; D not certain. Germline lookup yields CDR1 MRHNA and CDR2 SNTAGT. This CDR3 comprises 13 residues. V was cut by 4 bases and J by 7 bases, with 8 bases left in between. CDR3 residues: CASSVTYNSPLHF. The CDR3 nucleotides read TGTGCCAGCAGTGTAACTTACAATTCACCCCTCCACTTT.

The V and J genes are TRBV10-3 and TRBJ1-2; 12 positions agree with TRBD1. The CDR3 totals 14 residues. V was clipped by 7 bases and J by 7 bases; unmatched bases: 7. Per germline, CDR1 ENHRY and CDR2 SYGVKD. For the CDR3, the DNA is TGTGCCATCAAACCGGGACAGGGGGCAGGTGGCTACACCTTC. It specifies CAIKPGQGAGGYTF.

This clone was detected once. The J gene is TRBJ1-3, the V gene TRBV9; weak D call: TRBD1 (6 bases). Trimming stripped 0 bases from V and 0 bases from J, with 13 bases between. The CDR3 is 17 amino acids. CDR1 and CDR2 (germline): SGDLS, YYNGEE. CDR3 protein: CASSVGGGLFSGNTIYF. CDR3 DNA: TGTGCCAGCAGCGTAGGGGGGGGCCTCTTCTCTGGAAACACCATATATTTT.

The gene calls are TRBV6-4 and TRBJ2-7; D call uncertain. This CDR3 spans 14 amino acids. Trimming shortened V by 6 bases and J by 1 base, and 13 bases separated the two germline ends. The germline gives CDR1 MRHNA, CDR2 SNTAGT. The CDR3 nucleotides are TGTGCCAGCAGGGACGACTTATGGTCCTACGAGCAGTACGTC. This gives the protein CASRDDLWSYEQYV.

The rearrangement links TRBV5-6 to TRBJ1-2; the D gene is possibly TRBD1 (5 bases). V gave up 4 bases and J gave up 5 bases, with 21 bases separating them. Germline lookup yields CDR1 SGHDT and CDR2 YYEEEE. CDR3 size: 16 residues. CDR3 bases: TGTGCCAGCAGCCTCTTGCAGGGTCGGACTTTATATGGCTACACCTTC. Amino acid sequence: CASSLLQGRTLYGYTF.

This rearrangement joins TRBV3-1 (or the pseudogene TRBV3-2) to TRBJ1-2; 7 positions match TRBD1. After removal of 4 bases from V and 8 bases from J, the junction contained 13 bases not matched to a gene. Germline CDR1 is LGHDT and CDR2 is YNNKEL (reference sequence). There are 15 residues in the CDR3. The CDR3 bases are TGTGCCAGCAGCCCCAACGGCCAGGGGGGGAGCGGCTACACCTTC. Translation: CASSPNGQGGSGYTF.

This clone was counted a few times. V usage is TRBV2 and J usage is TRBJ1-1; perhaps TRBD1 as D (5 bases). CDR1 is SNHLY and CDR2 is FYNNEI in the germline V gene. This CDR3 contains 11 residues. The V end lost 4 bases, the J end lost 9 bases, and 9 bases lay between the germline ends. CDR3 sequence (DNA): TGTGCCAGCAGTGCCGGGACGCAAGCTTTCTTT. It codes for CASSAGTQAFF.

The genes are TRBV19 and TRBJ1-5, with unresolved D. Trimming stripped 6 bases from V and 3 bases from J, with 12 bases between. This CDR3 comprises 14 residues. Germline CDR1 is LNHDA and CDR2 is SQIVND (reference sequence). Here the CDR3 reads CASSLTVLNQPQHF. DNA for the CDR3: TGTGCCAGTAGCTTGACGGTGCTCAATCAGCCCCAGCATTTT.

The chain recombines TRBV7-8 with TRBJ1-6, with 7 bases aligning to TRBD1. V lost 5 bases to trimming and J lost 9 bases; unmatched junction nucleotides: 7. This CDR3 has 14 residues. CDR1 and CDR2 from the germline V gene are SGHVS and FQNEAQ. For the CDR3, the DNA is TGTGCCAGCAGCCACCGGGACAGAACTTCACCCCTCCACTTT. Its protein product is CASSHRDRTSPLHF.

With respect to this clone: One end of the junction does not line up with germline, which may come from a read error. The chain uses TRBV5-6 and TRBJ2-5, with 8 bases fitting TRBD2. The CDR3 has 17 residues. CDR1 is SGHDT, CDR2 YYEEEE, per germline. The CDR3 loop reads CASSLGAGASQAEAQYF. In DNA form, the CDR3 reads TGTGCCAGCAGCTTGGGAGCGGGGGCGTCTCAGGCAGAGGCCCAGTACTTC.

The rearrangement links TRBV29-1 to TRBJ2-6, with no clear D. Germline V gene data show CDR1 as SQVTM and CDR2 as ANQGSEA. This CDR3 region has 12 residues. Trimming took 7 bases from V and 0 from J, leaving 4 bases between them. This CDR3 reads CSALSGANVLTF. CDR3 DNA: TGCAGCGCTCTCTCTGGGGCCAACGTCCTGACTTTC.

This chain links TRBV5-6 with TRBJ1-1; D may be TRBD1 (5 bases). In germline, CDR1 is SGHDT, CDR2 YYEEEE. The CDR3 is made up of 13 amino acids. Trimming removed 2 bases from V and 5 bases from J, with 10 bases in between. The CDR3 sequence is CASSFERGTEAFF. Written as DNA, the CDR3 is TGTGCCAGCAGCTTCGAACGGGGGACTGAAGCTTTCTTT. Filled out from reference TRBV5-6 and TRBJ1-1, the complete variable domain reads DAGVTQSPTHLIKTRGQQVTLRCSPKSGHDTVSWYQQALGQGPQFIFQYYEEEERQRGNFPDRFSGHQFPNYSSELNVNALLLGDSALYLCASSFERGTEAFFGQGTRLTVV.

J is TRBJ2-3 and V is TRBV24-1, with D perhaps TRBD1 (6 bases). CDR1 is KGHDR, CDR2 SFDVKD, per germline. V gave up 2 bases and J gave up 5 bases, with 13 bases separating them. CDR3 size: 15 residues. The CDR3 is CATSDYNTGLDTQYF. The CDR3 region has the DNA TGTGCCACCAGTGATTATAATACAGGGTTAGATACGCAGTATTTT.

This sequence joins TRBV28 and TRBJ1-5; no definite D call. The germline V gene encodes CDR1 MDHEN and CDR2 SYDVKM. Trimming stripped 3 bases from V and 4 bases from J, with 4 bases between. The CDR3 is made up of 12 amino acids. The CDR3 DNA sequence: TGTGCCAGCAGTTTTTATAATCAGCCCCAGCATTTT. This codes for CASSFYNQPQHF.

Written as DNA, the CDR3 is TGCGCCAGCAGACCCGACAGCTACACTGAAGCTTTCTTT. This translates into CASRPDSYTEAFF. The genes are TRBV10-2 and TRBJ1-1; TRBD1 is a possible D gene (5 bases). Looked up from germline, CDR1 is WSHSY and CDR2 is SAAADI. The V end was cut by 6 bases, the J end by 3 bases, with 11 bases between. The CDR3 is made up of 13 amino acids.

J is TRBJ1-4 and V is TRBV4-3, with no clear D. The V gene lost 1 base and the J gene lost 5 bases, with 14 bases spanning the gap. Per germline, CDR1 LGHNA and CDR2 YSLEER. The length of the CDR3 is 16 residues. The CDR3 here is CASSQVLDSRNEKLFF. CDR3 in DNA: TGCGCCAGCAGCCAAGTTTTGGATAGCCGAAATGAAAAACTGTTTTTT.

This chain joins TRBV6-1 and TRBJ1-5; D perhaps matches TRBD1 (5 bases). Germline loops: CDR1 MNHNS, CDR2 SASEGT. With 3 bases removed from V and 5 bases from J, the gap between germline ends came to 11 bases. This CDR3 is 14 amino acids long. Here the CDR3 DNA reads TGTGCCAGCAGTGAGACAGTTCAGGATCAGCCCCAGCATTTT. Translation gives CASSETVQDQPQHF.

The sample holds one count of this clone. The V gene is TRBV18, the J gene TRBJ2-7; 8 bases are shared with TRBD1. V lost 3 bases to trimming and J lost 7 bases; unmatched junction nucleotides: 8. Germline CDR1 KGHSH, CDR2 LQKENI. This CDR3 is built from 14 residues. The CDR3 sequence is CASSPTGGLGEQYV. CDR3 nucleotide sequence: TGTGCCAGCTCACCTACAGGGGGATTGGGGGAGCAGTACGTC.

This chain links TRBV28 with TRBJ1-5; D might be TRBD1 (5 bases). The V end lost 6 bases, the J end lost 4 bases, and 16 bases lay between the germline ends. Per germline, CDR1 MDHEN and CDR2 SYDVKM. The CDR3 spans 15 residues. The CDR3, as DNA: TGTGCCAGCAGGCTAGGGGTTTCTGGAAATCAGCCCCAGCATTTT. Protein product: CASRLGVSGNQPQHF.

The genes are TRBV10-2 and TRBJ1-3; D not certain. Trimming pared 0 bases from V and 3 bases from J, leaving 9 bases between. Germline CDR1 WSHSY, CDR2 SAAADI. The CDR3 is 15 amino acids. CDR3 protein: CASSESAGNGNTIYF. Written as DNA, the CDR3 is TGCGCCAGCAGTGAGTCGGCGGGAAATGGAAACACCATATATTTT.

This chain connects TRBV7-3 to TRBJ2-2; 8 positions agree with TRBD1. The CDR3 contains 16 residues. CDR1 SGHTA and CDR2 FQGTGA come from the germline V gene. With 0 bases clipped from V and 6 bases from J, the junction kept 6 bases outside the gene matches. The DNA for the CDR3 is TGTGCCAGCAGCTTAACCGGCAGGGGGCATGCCGGGGAGCTGTTTTTT. Translating gives CASSLTGRGHAGELFF.

The chain employs TRBV19 and TRBJ1-2; TRBD1 aligns across 8 bases. Losses at the gene ends were 5 bases for V and 4 bases for J; bases not matched to a gene: 9. Germline CDR1 and CDR2: LNHDA and SQIVND (reference sequence). The CDR3 is 15 residues long. CDR3 loop: CASSSLDRAGYGYTF. The CDR3 DNA reads as TGTGCCAGTAGTTCGCTGGACAGGGCGGGCTATGGCTACACCTTC.

The rearrangement joins TRBV6-2 or TRBV6-3 to TRBJ1-1; D may be TRBD1 (6 bases). The CDR3 loop spans 15 amino acids. Germline lookup yields CDR1 MNHEY and CDR2 SVGEGT. Trimming shortened V by 3 bases and J by 2 bases, and 13 bases separated the two germline ends. CDR3 sequence reads: CASSYRLGANTEAFF. The CDR3 DNA reads as TGTGCCAGCAGTTATCGCTTGGGGGCCAACACTGAAGCTTTCTTT.